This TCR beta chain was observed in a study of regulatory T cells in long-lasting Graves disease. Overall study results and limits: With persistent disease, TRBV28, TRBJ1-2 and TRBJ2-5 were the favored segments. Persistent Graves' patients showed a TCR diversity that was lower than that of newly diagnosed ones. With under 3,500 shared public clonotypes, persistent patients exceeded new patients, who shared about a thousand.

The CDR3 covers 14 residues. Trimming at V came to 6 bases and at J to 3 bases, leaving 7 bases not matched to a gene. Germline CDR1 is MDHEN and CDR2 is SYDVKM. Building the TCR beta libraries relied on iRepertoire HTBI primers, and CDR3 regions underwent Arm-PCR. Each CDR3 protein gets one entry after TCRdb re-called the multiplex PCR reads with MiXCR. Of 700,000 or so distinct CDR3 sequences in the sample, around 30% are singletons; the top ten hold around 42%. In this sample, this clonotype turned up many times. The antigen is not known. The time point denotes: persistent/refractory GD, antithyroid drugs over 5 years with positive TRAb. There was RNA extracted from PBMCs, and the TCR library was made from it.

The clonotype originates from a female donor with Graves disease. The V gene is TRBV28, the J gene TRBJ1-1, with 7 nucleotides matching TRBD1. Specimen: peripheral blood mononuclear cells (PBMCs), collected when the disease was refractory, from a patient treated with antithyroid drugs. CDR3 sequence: CASRSGQRDTEAFF. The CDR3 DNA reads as TGTGCCAGCAGATCGGGACAGAGAGACACTGAAGCTTTCTTT.